This T cell receptor beta chain was obtained from a study of blood T cell repertoires in COVID-19. Overall study context: Samples taken during acute and convalescent COVID-19 were collected in the United States, Italy and Spain. The analysed material was cDNA or gDNA that came from T cells, B-cell-depleted T cells, or PBMCs.

The CDR3 length is 13 residues. Germline lookup yields CDR1 SGHAT and CDR2 FQNNGV. Trimming pared 2 bases from V and 5 bases from J, leaving 9 bases between. Original handling: Reference gene primer amplification in the assay estimated nucleated cell counts. Data came from immunoSEQ multiplex PCR; TCRdb stores just in-frame clones and leaves some out. V and J calls and clone size follow that table, whereas D and trimming were derived from the DNA. The sample lists some 310,000 clones; more than 75% were seen once. The sample comprised peripheral blood. This clonotype originated in a man aged 45 to 65 with active or convalescent COVID-19. The chain links TRBV11-2 to TRBJ1-1, with D possibly TRBD1 on 5 matching bases. This CDR3 is CASSLYRGTEAFF. CDR3 coding DNA: TGTGCCAGCAGCTTATATCGGGGGACTGAAGCTTTCTTT.